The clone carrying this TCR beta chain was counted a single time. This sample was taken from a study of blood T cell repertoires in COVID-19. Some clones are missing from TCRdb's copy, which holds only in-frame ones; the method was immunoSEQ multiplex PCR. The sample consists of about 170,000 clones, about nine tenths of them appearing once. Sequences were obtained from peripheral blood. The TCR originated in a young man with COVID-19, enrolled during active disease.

The CDR3 loop is CASSAGRGLSPLNSPLHF. The CDR3 DNA follows: TGCGCCAGCAGCGCGGGCAGGGGGCTTTCTCCCTTGAATTCACCCCTCCACTTT. This chain links TRBV4-1 with TRBJ1-6, with TRBD1 matching over 8 bases. The CDR3 is 18 residues long. V lost 5 bases and J lost 7; bases outside the gene matches: 16. Germline values: CDR1 MGHRA, CDR2 YSYEKL.